The 21 T cell receptor beta chains below come from one sample, sequenced in a study of PD-1 blockade in classical Hodgkin lymphoma. TCRdb's table, derived via immunoSEQ multiplex PCR, lists solely in-frame clones and lacks some. Of some 12,000 clones in the sample, roughly four fifths are singletons; the top ten hold almost 35%. Every patient had relapsed following autologous stem cell transplantation, and cohorts differed in brentuximab vedotin exposure. The sample was peripheral blood mononuclear cells (PBMCs), taken at baseline. The receptors originated from a human donor with classical Hodgkin lymphoma.

This clone was recorded once. V is TRBV7-2 and J is TRBJ2-1; D is unresolved. The V end lost 0 bases, the J end lost 2 bases, and 20 bases lay between the germline ends. CDR1 is SGHTA and CDR2 is FQGNSA in the germline V gene. This CDR3 contains 19 residues. CDR3 nucleotides: TGTGCCAGCAGCTTAGCATTCGGCGGAGTCGGCCTTACCTACAATGAGCAGTTCTTC. Translation: CASSLAFGGVGLTYNEQFF.

The chain combines TRBV28 with TRBJ1-5; D unclear. Trimming shortened V by 2 bases and J by 1 base, and 12 bases separated the two germline ends. Germline CDR1 MDHEN, CDR2 SYDVKM. The CDR3 is 16 amino acids. CDR3 sequence (DNA): TGTGCCAGCAGTTTACACCCGGCGGGGAGCAATCAGCCCCAGCATTTT. Residues: CASSLHPAGSNQPQHF. Combining the CDR3 with reference TRBV28 and TRBJ1-5 gives the whole variable domain DVKVTQSSRYLVKRTGEKVFLECVQDMDHENMFWYRQDPGLGLRLIYFSYDVKMKEKGDIPEGYSVSREKKERFSLILESASTNQTSMYLCASSLHPAGSNQPQHFGDGTRLSIL.

V and J are TRBV28 and TRBJ2-3; D possibly corresponds to TRBD1 (6 bases). V was cut by 8 bases and J by 2 bases, with 17 bases left in between. The CDR3 contains 15 residues. The germline gives CDR1 MDHEN, CDR2 SYDVKM. The CDR3 DNA reads TGTGCCAGCGGGGGCTCTGGACTTTACACAGATACGCAGTATTTT. Protein sequence: CASGGSGLYTDTQYF. Complete variable domain (other parts from reference TRBV28 and TRBJ2-3): DVKVTQSSRYLVKRTGEKVFLECVQDMDHENMFWYRQDPGLGLRLIYFSYDVKMKEKGDIPEGYSVSREKKERFSLILESASTNQTSMYLCASGGSGLYTDTQYFGPGTRLTVL.

J is TRBJ2-1 and V is TRBV5-1; TRBD1 matches 7 bases. The CDR3 sequence is 14 residues long. Germline assignment: CDR1 SGHRS and CDR2 YFSETQ. The J segment lost 9 bases and the V segment lost 0 bases, leaving 6 bases of the junction unmatched. The CDR3 region has the DNA TGCGCCAGCAGCTTGGGTGACAGGGTGAGTGAGCAGTTCTTC. It encodes CASSLGDRVSEQFF.

V usage is TRBV7-2 and J usage is TRBJ2-1, with D tentatively TRBD2 (5 bases). There are 15 residues in the CDR3. Germline CDR1 and CDR2: SGHTA and FQGNSA. Deletions cut 0 bases from V and 3 bases from J, with 9 bases between. CDR3 DNA sequence: TGTGCCAGCAGCTTAGCGCATGGAGGCTACAATGAGCAGTTCTTC. The encoded protein is CASSLAHGGYNEQFF. The full variable domain, completed using reference TRBV7-2 and TRBJ2-1, is GAGVSQSPSNKVTEKGKDVELRCDPISGHTALYWYRQSLGQGLEFLIYFQGNSAPDKSGLPSDRFSAERTGGSVSTLTIQRTQQEDSAVYLCASSLAHGGYNEQFFGPGTRLTVL.

The J gene is TRBJ2-3, the V gene TRBV5-1, with a possible D match to TRBD1 (5 bases). Germline CDR1 is SGHRS and CDR2 is YFSETQ. Trimming removed 2 bases at V and 3 bases at J, with 7 bases between. CDR3 length: 13 residues. In DNA, the CDR3 is TGCGCCAGCAGCTTCAGGGCGACAGATACGCAGTATTTT. Translated: CASSFRATDTQYF.

This chain uses TRBV6-1 with TRBJ2-7; unclear D gene. Trimming took off 2 bases at V and 0 bases at J, with 8 bases between the two ends. The CDR3 length is 14 residues. Germline CDR1 reads MNHNS; CDR2 reads SASEGT. The CDR3 nucleotides read TGTGCCAGCAGTGAACGTACTGGCTCCTACGAGCAGTACGTC. Encoded protein: CASSERTGSYEQYV.

The V gene is TRBV2, the J gene TRBJ1-2; D might be TRBD1 (5 bases). Trimming removed 6 bases at V and 1 base at J, with 9 bases between. Germline CDR1 reads SNHLY; CDR2 reads FYNNEI. This CDR3 has 13 amino acids. This chain's CDR3 is CASRRDSNYGYTF. The DNA of the CDR3 is TGTGCCAGCAGACGAGACAGTAACTATGGCTACACCTTC.

This clone counts as medium-sized. The gene calls are TRBV5-6 and TRBJ1-2; D call uncertain. Germline CDR1 SGHDT, CDR2 YYEEEE. V lost 4 bases to trimming and J lost 4 bases, with 5 bases between them. This CDR3 region has 11 residues. The CDR3 DNA reads as TGTGCCAGCAGCCCGGGCTATGGCTACACCTTC. It specifies CASSPGYGYTF.

This clone was counted once. J is TRBJ1-5 and V is TRBV27; the D is unclear. In germline, CDR1 is MNHEY, CDR2 SMNVEV (reference sequence). V was trimmed by 1 base and J by 5 bases, leaving 6 bases between them. The CDR3 covers 13 residues. The CDR3: CASSLWGHQPQHF. The CDR3 DNA follows: TGTGCCAGCAGTTTATGGGGTCATCAGCCCCAGCATTTT.

The rearrangement joins TRBV7-2 to TRBJ1-1; no reliable D call. This CDR3 region has 13 residues. Germline CDR1 SGHTA, CDR2 FQGNSA. Between the trimmed V and J ends, which lost 5 bases and 3 bases, there was a span of 10 bases. The CDR3 sequence is CASSSRGDTEAFF. The CDR3 coding sequence is TGTGCCAGCAGCAGTCGGGGAGACACTGAAGCTTTCTTT.

The V gene is TRBV28, the J gene TRBJ1-5; 9 bases line up with TRBD1. The CDR3 extends over 15 amino acids. V trimming: 7 bases; J trimming: 4 bases; junction bases outside the gene matches: 8. Germline CDR1 reads MDHEN; CDR2 reads SYDVKM. CDR3 sequence reads: CASNPFGQGNQPQHF. Here the CDR3 DNA reads TGTGCCAGCAACCCCTTCGGACAGGGGAATCAGCCCCAGCATTTT.

The V and J genes are TRBV7-2 and TRBJ2-5; 10 nucleotides line up with TRBD2. The CDR3 length is 15 residues. V lost 6 bases to trimming and J lost 6 bases; unmatched junction nucleotides: 10. Germline V gene data show CDR1 as SGHTA and CDR2 as FQGNSA. CDR3 amino acids: CASSLSGGATKTQYF. The CDR3 coding sequence is TGTGCCAGCAGTCTCAGCGGGGGGGCGACAAAGACCCAGTACTTC.

The chain couples TRBV5-1 to TRBJ2-5; no clear D. The CDR3 loop spans 15 amino acids. The germline V gene has CDR1 SGHRS and CDR2 YFSETQ. Trimming left V 0 bases short and J 4 bases short, with 13 bases between. The CDR3 region has the DNA TGCGCCAGCAGCTTGGCCAAGTGGAAGGGAGAGACCCAGTACTTC. Translating it yields CASSLAKWKGETQYF. Filled out from reference TRBV5-1 and TRBJ2-5, the complete variable domain reads KAGVTQTPRYLIKTRGQQVTLSCSPISGHRSVSWYQQTPGQGLQFLFEYFSETQRNKGNFPGRFSGRQFSNSRSEMNVSTLELGDSALYLCASSLAKWKGETQYFGPGTRLLVL.

This rearrangement joins TRBV7-2 to TRBJ2-2; 8 bases align to TRBD2. The junction had 12 bases not matched to a gene; V was cut back by 4 bases and J by 5 bases. CDR1 and CDR2 from the germline V gene are SGHTA and FQGNSA. There are 17 residues in the CDR3. CDR3 nucleotides: TGTGCCAGCAGCTATAGGGCCGTGGCGGGGGGAACCGGGGAGCTGTTTTTT. It translates to CASSYRAVAGGTGELFF.

Details on this clone: The same CDR3 is also encoded by other DNA sequences in this sample. The chain employs TRBV29-1 and TRBJ2-1; no clear D. The V gene lost 4 bases and the J gene lost 3 bases, with 10 bases spanning the gap. Per the germline V gene, CDR1 is SQVTM and CDR2 is ANQGSEA. This CDR3 region has 13 residues. The CDR3 nucleotides read TGCAGCGTTGGCCCTGGGAACTACAATGAGCAGTTCTTC. Translating gives CSVGPGNYNEQFF.

This clone appeared a few times. This chain connects TRBV11-1 to TRBJ1-1; D gene ambiguous. From germline, CDR1 is SGHAT and CDR2 FQDESV (reference sequence). V was cut by 5 bases and J by 6 bases, with 10 bases left in between. There are 12 residues in the CDR3. The CDR3 bases are TGTGCCAGCAGCAACCGGGGATCTGAAGCTTTCTTT. Translation: CASSNRGSEAFF.

The chain carries TRBV28 and TRBJ1-1; no definite D call. The CDR3 spans 13 residues. CDR1 is MDHEN, CDR2 SYDVKM, per germline. Trimming shortened V by 3 bases and J by 4 bases, and 9 bases separated the two germline ends. The CDR3 DNA follows: TGTGCCAGCAGTTTTGGGTCGCGCACTGAAGCTTTCTTT. This encodes CASSFGSRTEAFF.

J is TRBJ2-3 and V is TRBV19, with 8 bases identical to TRBD2. This CDR3 comprises 16 residues. V was clipped by 5 bases and J by 1 base; unmatched bases: 8. Germline CDR1 LNHDA, CDR2 SQIVND (reference sequence). Here the CDR3 DNA reads TGTGCCAGTAGTTCCCCGGGGGGGTCTGGCACAGATACGCAGTATTTT. As protein: CASSSPGGSGTDTQYF. Drawing the rest from reference TRBV19 and TRBJ2-3, the complete variable domain is DGGITQSPKYLFRKEGQNVTLSCEQNLNHDAMYWYRQDPGQGLRLIYYSQIVNDFQKGDIAEGYSVSREKKESFPLTVTSAQKNPTAFYLCASSSPGGSGTDTQYFGPGTRLTVL.

CDR3 amino acids: CATSAAGDTPNYGYTF. As DNA, the CDR3 is TGTGCCACCAGCGCCGCGGGGGACACTCCTAACTATGGCTACACCTTC. This chain joins TRBV15 and TRBJ1-2; TRBD1 might be the D (6 bases). V lost 5 bases, J lost 0 bases, and 16 bases lay in between. Per the germline V gene, CDR1 is LNHNV and CDR2 is YYDKDF (reference sequence). The length of the CDR3 is 16 residues.

This clone was detected only once. The rearrangement uses TRBV28 and TRBJ2-2, with D perhaps matching TRBD2 (6 bases). With 7 bases removed from V and 2 bases from J, the gap between germline ends came to 14 bases. This CDR3 spans 15 amino acids. Germline V gene lookup returns CDR1 MDHEN and CDR2 SYDVKM. CDR3 nucleotides: TGTGCCAGCAACTCGCCGGGACTTAACACCGGGGAGCTGTTTTTT. It codes for CASNSPGLNTGELFF.